Sequencing of this T cell receptor beta chain was carried out in a study of T cells in Graves' hyperthyroidism and ophthalmopathy. The study's findings and limits: A model using 13 V-J features told ophthalmopathy apart from stable hyperthyroidism. Researchers found most expanded thyroid clonotypes above 0.001 in blood as well. In validation, the model predicted ophthalmopathy. These predictions came a median approximately six months before onset.

V was clipped by 4 bases and J by 0 bases, with 20 bases between them. The CDR3 contains 17 residues. Per the germline V gene, CDR1 is SQVTM and CDR2 is ANQGSEA. TCR beta CDR3 region amplification was performed from RNA transcripts. The HTBI primer set was used in a first-round RT-PCR of the TCR CDR3. TCRdb recomputed calls from the multiplex PCR reads with MiXCR, one row per CDR3 protein. The sample yields some 180,000 distinct CDR3 sequences, around a sixth seen once. This clonotype was seen more than once but under ten times. The antigen is not known. Sequencing was carried out using blood. This chain joins TRBV29-1 and TRBJ2-3; tentative D call: TRBD1 (5 bases). The clonotype originates from a woman aged 50 to 60 with Graves' hyperthyroidism. The CDR3 loop reads CSVGGRHTSFSTDTQYF. CDR3 DNA sequence: TGCAGCGTTGGGGGCAGGCACACCTCATTTAGCACAGATACGCAGTATTTT.